This TCR beta chain was identified during a study of CD8 T cells in ankylosing spondylitis. Overall study results and limits: In ankylosing spondylitis blood, a motif of roughly 8 highly homologous TCR beta variants appeared characteristic. Reactive arthritis synovial fluid and blood were previously reported to contain some motif variants. CD8+ cells made up the disease-linked clones, which were relatively rare in peripheral blood. Reports say disease-linked clones showed up significantly more in matched ankylosing spondylitis synovial fluid.

Note on this clonotype: Its antigen is unknown.

CDR1 and CDR2 from the germline V gene are MNHEY and SVGEGT. The length of the CDR3 is 13 residues. Trimming shortened V by 5 bases and J by 7 bases, and 11 bases separated the two germline ends. TCR beta libraries were made by quantitative 5'-RACE with molecular barcodes. TCRdb called the 5' RACE reads again in MiXCR, with one record for every CDR3 protein. The table includes 700,000 or so distinct CDR3 sequences, 15% to 20% detected once. This chain links TRBV6-2 or TRBV6-3 with TRBJ2-2, with D hard to call. The source is a male donor with ankylosing spondylitis. Sample: blood, either unsorted or a sorted T cell fraction (not recorded which). The CDR3 bases are TGTGCCAGCAGTACTTCCTCTGTCGGGGAGCTGTTTTTT. It codes for CASSTSSVGELFF.